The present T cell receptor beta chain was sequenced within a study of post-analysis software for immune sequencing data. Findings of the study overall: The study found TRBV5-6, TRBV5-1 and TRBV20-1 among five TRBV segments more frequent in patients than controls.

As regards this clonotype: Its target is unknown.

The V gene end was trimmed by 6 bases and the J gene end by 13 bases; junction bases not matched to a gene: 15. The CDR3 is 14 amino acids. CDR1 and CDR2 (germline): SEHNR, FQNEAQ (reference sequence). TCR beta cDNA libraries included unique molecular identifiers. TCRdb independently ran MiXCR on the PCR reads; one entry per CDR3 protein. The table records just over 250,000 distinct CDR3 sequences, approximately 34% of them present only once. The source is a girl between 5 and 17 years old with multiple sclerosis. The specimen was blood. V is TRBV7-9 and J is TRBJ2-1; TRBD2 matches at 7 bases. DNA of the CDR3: TGTGCCAGCAGTAATCTGGGACTACGAGAGACCCAGTTCTTC. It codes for CASSNLGLRETQFF.